This T cell receptor (beta chain) was documented in a study of blood T cell repertoires in COVID-19. Across the study: Samples representing acute and convalescent COVID-19 were sourced from the United States, Italy and Spain. Nucleic acid was either cDNA or gDNA, and it came from T cells, B-cell-depleted T cells, or PBMCs.

The trim removed 5 bases at V and 2 bases at J, leaving 2 bases unmatched. The CDR3 runs 15 residues. Germline CDR1 SEHNR, CDR2 FQNEAQ (reference sequence). In the original analysis: Estimation of nucleated cell counts relied on the amplification of reference gene primers. The protocol was immunoSEQ multiplex PCR, while the TCRdb copy is restricted to in-frame clones and leaves out a portion. V, J and clone size were drawn from that table, and D and trimming were deduced from the DNA. The data show more than 150,000 clones, roughly 80% seen once. This chain links TRBV7-9 with TRBJ2-3; 12 bases are shared with TRBD2. Material: peripheral blood. The TCR sequence derives from a middle-aged man who had recovered from COVID-19. The CDR3 loop is CASSRTSGNTDTQYF. CDR3 nucleotide sequence: TGTGCCAGCAGCCGGACTAGCGGGAACACAGATACGCAGTATTTT.